Listed here is a single T cell receptor beta chain. As yet, its antigen is unknown. V was trimmed by 0 bases and J by 8 bases, leaving 13 bases between them. In germline, CDR1 is MNHEY, CDR2 SMNVEV (reference sequence). This CDR3 is built from 14 residues. The donors were part of the validation cohort of around 110 subjects. That cohort was separate from the first cohort, which comprised 500 to 700 subjects. The data derive from a study of cytomegalovirus exposure and HLA in healthy donors. Findings and limits, study-wide: While the bulk of TCR sequences proved rare, some public TCRs turned up in many donors. Reports described diagnosis of cytomegalovirus status by the classifier as highly specific and sensitive. The CMV antigen specificity of a few CMV-associated chains was confirmed through in vitro analysis.

The repertoire was sequenced with immunoSEQ multiplex PCR; TCRdb's copy has only in-frame clones and lacks some. Among about 330,000 clones listed, roughly 90% were seen once. The receptor comes from a woman aged 25 to 39 in good health and CMV-seropositive. Sequenced input: PBMCs. The rearrangement joins TRBV27 to TRBJ1-1, with D unresolved. The CDR3 DNA sequence: TGTGCCAGCAGTTTATCGGAAGGGAACCAAGAAGCTTTCTTT. It translates to CASSLSEGNQEAFF.